The rows below give T cell receptor beta chains drawn from one sample of a study of CD8 T cells in ankylosing spondylitis. MiXCR was run by TCRdb on the 5' RACE reads, yielding one entry per CDR3 protein. Here the sample spans more than 150,000 distinct CDR3 sequences, approximately 10% being singletons. The sequenced material came from blood, either unsorted or a sorted T cell fraction (not recorded which). All receptors derive from a male donor with ankylosing spondylitis or in good health (not recorded which). CDR3s include the opening cysteine and the closing phenylalanine or tryptophan. Fields, in order: V gene, D gene, clone size, J gene, CDR3 DNA, CDR3 protein. The D gene is left open where the match is weak. Only some rows state a clone size, as once, few, many or a class for expanded clones.

TRBV5-6,TRBD2,many,TRBJ2-7,TGTGCCAGCAGCTTGTCTAGCGGTTACGAGCAGTACTTC,CASSLSSGYEQYF
TRBV10-1,TRBD1,NA,TRBJ2-7,TGCGCCAGCAGCTCCGGGACAGGGCTTCACGAGCAGTACTTC,CASSSGTGLHEQYF
TRBV9,NA,many,TRBJ1-1,TGTGCCAGCAGCGTGGACAGTCGGAACACTGAAGCTTTCTTT,CASSVDSRNTEAFF
TRBV7-6,NA,NA,TRBJ2-3,TGTGCCAGCAGCTTACGGCCAACTGGGGGTACGCAGTATTTT,CASSLRPTGGTQYF
TRBV12-3/TRBV12-4,NA,NA,TRBJ2-3,TGTGCCAGCAGCCACCGAGGAGGGGAGTCTACGCAGTATTTT,CASSHRGGESTQYF
TRBV20-1,NA,many,TRBJ2-7,TGCAGTGCTAGAGATTTTCGGGTACCCTACGAGCAGTACTTC,CSARDFRVPYEQYF
TRBV5-1,NA,NA,TRBJ1-4,TGCGCCAGCAGCTTGCACGGACGGGATGAAAAACTGTTTTTT,CASSLHGRDEKLFF
TRBV5-6,TRBD2,NA,TRBJ2-1,TGTGCCAGCAGCTTGGGGGTAGCGGGAGGGCCCTATGAGCAGTTCTTC,CASSLGVAGGPYEQFF
TRBV12-3/TRBV12-4,NA,many,TRBJ1-2,TGTGCCAGCAGTTTTTTCGCGGGCTATGGCTACACCTTC,CASSFFAGYGYTF
TRBV12-3/TRBV12-4,NA,many,TRBJ2-7,TGTGCCAGCAGTTTGAACGGGTTGCATAGGCAGTACTTC,CASSLNGLHRQYF
TRBV20-1,NA,many,TRBJ2-4,TGCAGTGCTAGAGACAGGGTTCTAGCCAAAAACATTCAGTACTTC,CSARDRVLAKNIQYF
TRBV20-1,NA,many,TRBJ1-5,TGCAGTGCTAGACCCTGGACGGGGGACAATCAGCCCCAGCATTTT,CSARPWTGDNQPQHF
TRBV6-2/TRBV6-3,TRBD2,few,TRBJ2-2,TGTGCCAGCAGTCGACCGGGACTAGAAGACACCGGGGAGCTGTTTTTT,CASSRPGLEDTGELFF
TRBV5-1,TRBD2,NA,TRBJ2-3,TGCGCCAGCAGCTTAAACGGGGCTAGCGGGCTCGGAGATACGCAGTATTTT,CASSLNGASGLGDTQYF
TRBV9,TRBD1,NA,TRBJ1-2,TGTGCCAGCAGCGCAACGACAGGGTTCTATGGCTACACCTTC,CASSATTGFYGYTF
TRBV6-5,NA,NA,TRBJ2-5,TGTGCCAGCCGAAGGAAAGAGACCCAGTACTTC,CASRRKETQYF
TRBV5-6,TRBD2,many,TRBJ2-7,TGTGCCAGCAGCCCCAGGCCGGGGGGACCCTACGAGCAGTACTTC,CASSPRPGGPYEQYF
TRBV6-5,NA,many,TRBJ2-1,TGTGCCAGCAGTTACGAGGTGGGAAATGAGCAGTTCTTC,CASSYEVGNEQFF
TRBV18,NA,NA,TRBJ2-1,TGTGCCAGCTCACCCTCCGGGGGAGGCTCCTACAATGAGCAGTTCTTC,CASSPSGGGSYNEQFF
TRBV27,NA,many,TRBJ2-2,TGTGCCAGCAGTTTAATTACGGGAGTGAACACCGGGGAGCTGTTTTTT,CASSLITGVNTGELFF
TRBV2,TRBD1,many,TRBJ1-4,TGTGCCAGCAGAGGAGGGGGACAGGGTAATGAAAAACTGTTTTTT,CASRGGGQGNEKLFF
TRBV6-1,NA,many,TRBJ1-1,TGTGCCAGCAGTGAACTCATGAACACTGAAGCTTTCTTT,CASSELMNTEAFF
TRBV28,NA,few,TRBJ2-1,TGTGCCAGCAGTTTAATCCGGGGAACTGTCAATGAGCAGTTCTTC,CASSLIRGTVNEQFF
TRBV12-3/TRBV12-4,TRBD2,many,TRBJ2-7,TGTGCCAGCAGTCCGCGACTAGCGACCTACGAGCAGTACTTC,CASSPRLATYEQYF
TRBV24-1,TRBD2,many,TRBJ2-3,TGTGCCACCAGTGACCCACTAGCGGGGGTATTAGATACGCAGTATTTT,CATSDPLAGVLDTQYF
TRBV24-1,TRBD1,many,TRBJ2-1,TGTGCCACCAGTGACTTGGACAGGAATGAGCAGTTCTTC,CATSDLDRNEQFF
TRBV7-2,NA,NA,TRBJ2-3,TGTGCCAGCAGCTTAGCCGTCAGGAACGCTATCACAGATACGCAGTATTTT,CASSLAVRNAITDTQYF
TRBV11-2,NA,many,TRBJ2-3,TGTGCCAGCAGCTTAGATATAGATACGCAGTATTTT,CASSLDIDTQYF
TRBV11-2,NA,many,TRBJ2-7,TGTGCCAGCAGCTTAACACCCGACTCCTACGAGCAGTACTTC,CASSLTPDSYEQYF
TRBV5-1,TRBD1,few,TRBJ2-5,TGCGCCAGCAGCTGGACAGGGGACCATCGTAAAGAGACCCAGTACTTC,CASSWTGDHRKETQYF
TRBV4-3,NA,many,TRBJ1-3,TGCGCCAGCAGCCAAGATTTCGGGGTTTACTCTGGAAACACCATATATTTT,CASSQDFGVYSGNTIYF
TRBV20-1,TRBD1,few,TRBJ1-1,TGCACACCGGGACAGGGTCGATCCCAAATGAACACTGAAGCTTTCTTT,CTPGQGRSQMNTEAFF
TRBV9,NA,few,TRBJ2-2,TGTGCCAGCAGCCTAAACGCGGGACAGTCGGCCGGGGAGCTGTTTTTT,CASSLNAGQSAGELFF
TRBV11-2,NA,many,TRBJ2-1,TGTGCCAGCAGCTTAGACGGGGCCTACAATGAGCAGTTCTTC,CASSLDGAYNEQFF
TRBV5-1,NA,many,TRBJ2-3,TGCGCCAGCAGCTCGACTAACCAAAATACGCAGTATTTT,CASSSTNQNTQYF
TRBV6-1,TRBD2,many,TRBJ2-3,TGTGCCAGCAGTGAAGTAGCGGGAGAGGGGGATACGCAGTATTTT,CASSEVAGEGDTQYF
TRBV5-6,TRBD1,many,TRBJ2-5,TGTGCCAGCAGCTTGATTGGGACGACGGCCAGGGGGGAGACCCAGTACTTC,CASSLIGTTARGETQYF
TRBV10-3,TRBD2,many,TRBJ2-1,TGTGCCACCCGGACTAGCGGGAGGGCCACTAACAATGAGCAGTTCTTC,CATRTSGRATNNEQFF
TRBV12-3/TRBV12-4,NA,many,TRBJ1-1,TGTGCCAGCAGTTTAGGTGTAGGTCAAGCTTTCTTT,CASSLGVGQAFF
TRBV6-1,TRBD1,NA,TRBJ2-2,TGTGCCAGCAGTGAAAGGGACAGTTTCACCGGGGAGCTGTTTTTT,CASSERDSFTGELFF
TRBV5-1,TRBD1,many,TRBJ1-4,TGCGCCAGCAGCTTGGGGGCGACAGGGGATGGAGAAAAACTGTTTTTT,CASSLGATGDGEKLFF
TRBV20-1,TRBD2,NA,TRBJ2-1,TGCAGTGCAACCCGGACTAGCGGGGGGGGAGGTGAGCAGTTCTTC,CSATRTSGGGGEQFF
TRBV6-1,NA,few,TRBJ1-1,TGTGCCAGCAGTGAAGCGGGACTGATCACTGAAGCTTTCTTT,CASSEAGLITEAFF
TRBV29-1,NA,many,TRBJ1-5,TGCAGCGTTGAGGCCCAAACGGGAGCCCAGCATTTT,CSVEAQTGAQHF
TRBV24-1,NA,many,TRBJ2-1,TGTGCCACCAGTGGAATAGACTCCCCTCGTCCCAATGAGCAGTTCTTC,CATSGIDSPRPNEQFF
TRBV24-1,NA,many,TRBJ1-2,TGTGCCACCAGTGATAGCCCCCAGAACTATGGCTACACCTTC,CATSDSPQNYGYTF
TRBV20-1,NA,few,TRBJ2-7,TGCAGTGCTAGAGGAGCAGGGGGGGACTTTGAGCAGTACTTC,CSARGAGGDFEQYF
TRBV4-1,NA,many,TRBJ2-3,TGCGCCAGCAGCCAAGAGGCGCTAGTGGGCACAGATACGCAGTATTTT,CASSQEALVGTDTQYF